Shown below are 5 T cell receptor beta chains from a single sample sequenced in a study of a mutant IDH1 vaccine in newly diagnosed glioma. Sequenced by immunoSEQ multiplex PCR; TCRdb stores in-frame clones only, minus some. The profile shows around 50,000 clones, around 85% of them singletons. Their specific antigens are unknown. Time point given: week 47, end of study. One vaccine dose held 300 ug of mutant IDH1 20-mer peptide and came with topical imiquimod. The sequenced sample was PBMCs, obtained from a glioma patient whose treatment included an IDH1 peptide vaccine. These receptors came from a woman between 25 and 40 years old with glioma. Some clones in this sample may be carry-over from other donors' samples.

Regarding this clone: Relative to the germline gene, one junction end is altered; a read error may explain this. The chain has TRBV7-7 and TRBJ2-2; D gene ambiguous. CDR3 length: 13 residues. Germline V gives CDR1 SSHAT, CDR2 FNYEAQ (reference sequence). CDR3 in DNA: TGTGCTAGCAGCTTAGACAACACCGGGGAGCTGTTTTTT. The encoded protein is CASSLDNTGELFF.

The V gene is TRBV10-3, the J gene TRBJ2-5; no clear D. Germline assignment: CDR1 ENHRY and CDR2 SYGVKD. The CDR3 runs to 13 residues. Trimming shortened V by 5 bases and J by 9 bases, and 16 bases separated the two germline ends. CDR3 sequence reads: CAISPGGSGAQYF. Here the CDR3 DNA reads TGTGCCATCAGTCCGGGCGGATCTGGGGCCCAGTACTTC.

CDR3 sequence reads: CASSGQGVSEQYF. The CDR3 DNA follows: TGTGCCAGCAGCGGACAGGGAGTGTCCGAGCAGTACTTC. V is TRBV11-3 and J is TRBJ2-7; 8 bases fit TRBD1. CDR1 is SGHNT, CDR2 YENEEA, per germline. With 5 bases clipped from V and 6 bases from J, the junction kept 6 bases outside the gene matches. The CDR3 is made up of 13 amino acids. Together with reference TRBV11-3 and TRBJ2-7, the CDR3 gives the full variable domain: EAGVVQSPRYKIIEKKQPVAFWCNPISGHNTLYWYLQNLGQGPELLIRYENEEAVDDSQLPKDRFSAERLKGVDSTLKIQPAELGDSAVYLCASSGQGVSEQYFGPGTRLTVT.

This rearrangement joins TRBV6-5 to TRBJ2-7, with TRBD2 identical over 8 bases. After removal of 9 bases from V and 2 bases from J, the junction contained 6 bases not matched to a gene. The CDR3 is 13 residues long. Per the germline V gene, CDR1 is MNHEY and CDR2 is SVGAGI. The CDR3 reads CASTAGGPYEQYF. CDR3 nucleotide sequence: TGTGCCAGTACGGCGGGAGGACCCTACGAGCAGTACTTC.

The chain joins TRBV7-2 to TRBJ1-5; 9 bases match TRBD1. The trim removed 5 bases at V and 2 bases at J, leaving 4 bases unmatched. The CDR3 runs 15 residues. Germline V gene sequence: CDR1 SGHTA, CDR2 FQGNSA. CDR3 sequence reads: CASSPRTGGNQPQHF. In DNA form, the CDR3 reads TGTGCCAGCAGCCCCCGGACAGGGGGCAATCAGCCCCAGCATTTT.